The T cell receptor (beta chain) under discussion was sequenced for a study of blood T cell repertoires in COVID-19. Study details: Material from acute and convalescent COVID-19 was sourced from the United States, Italy and Spain.

Original methodology: Amplification of reference gene primers was used by the study to estimate nucleated cell counts. Here immunoSEQ multiplex PCR was the method, and the copy in TCRdb shows in-frame clones only, minus some. Clonal size and the V and J genes are those of that table, whereas D and trimming came from the DNA. The profile covers around 160,000 clones, with 88% appearing a single time and 1% to 1.5% taken by the ten largest. Those who participated ranged in age from roughly 18 to 90 years and resided in about two dozen US areas. Cohorts were assigned according to the clinical history that participants reported. The V end lost 5 bases, the J end lost 5 bases, and 12 bases lay between the germline ends. CDR1 MNHEY and CDR2 SVGEGT come from the germline V gene. The CDR3 covers 13 residues.

V gene TRBV6-2 or TRBV6-3 combines with J gene TRBJ1-2; D gene uncertain. The origin of this receptor is a woman aged 25 to 39 with acute COVID-19. What was sequenced was PBMCs or T cells enriched from blood (not recorded which). The CDR3, as DNA: TGTGCCAGCAGTCGACGGGGTGCTTATGGCTACACCTTC. It specifies CASSRRGAYGYTF.